This TCR beta chain was obtained from a study of blood T cell repertoires in COVID-19. Background on the study: From the United States, Italy and Spain came samples of acute and convalescent COVID-19. From T cells, B-cell-depleted T cells, or PBMCs came the material, which was cDNA or gDNA.

Assay: immunoSEQ multiplex PCR; the TCRdb copy retains only in-frame clones and omits some. The sample yields about 210,000 clones, around 84% seen once. In terms of age and location, participants ranged from about 18 to 100 years and lived in approximately 24 US areas. Which cohort a participant joined came from the clinical history participants gave. The sequencing sample was made of PBMCs or T cells enriched from blood (not recorded which). This clonotype was sampled from a man aged 30 to 39 with acute COVID-19.

The CDR3 DNA follows: TGTGCCAGCAGTCAGTCACTAGCTAGATCCTACGAGCAGTACTTC. This codes for CASSQSLARSYEQYF. This chain links TRBV13 with TRBJ2-7, with a possible D match to TRBD2 (6 bases). The CDR3 has 15 residues. In germline, CDR1 is PRHDT, CDR2 FYEKMQ (reference sequence). V was shortened by 6 bases and J by 1 base, with 16 bases between the two germline ends.